This T cell receptor beta chain stems from a study of vaccination effects on CD4 cells after COVID-19. A word on this clone: Its antigen remains unidentified.

Prior to sequencing, the ViraFEST assay stimulated PBMC with viral peptide pools, which expanded the antigen-specific CD4+ T cells. Once cultured for 10 to 11 days, the cells underwent separation to obtain CD4+ T cells. The healthy vaccine recipients, who had no prior SARS-CoV-2 infection, showed negative nucleocapsid antibodies. V lost 5 bases and J 0 bases, leaving 7 bases between the germline ends. Germline V lookup: CDR1 SGHNT, CDR2 YYREEE (reference sequence). This CDR3 region has 13 residues. The protocol was immunoSEQ multiplex PCR, while the TCRdb copy is restricted to in-frame clones and leaves out a portion. The sample has about 73,000 clones; about four fifths are singletons.

The material sequenced was CD4+ T cells from PBMCs cultured with SARS-CoV-2 spike peptides, taken before COVID-19 vaccination. This receptor was identified in a human donor who received a COVID-19 vaccine. V is TRBV5-4 and J is TRBJ2-3; D gene unclear. The CDR3 DNA follows: TGTGCCAGCAGATTCTTTAGCACAGATACGCAGTATTTT. Translating it yields CASRFFSTDTQYF.